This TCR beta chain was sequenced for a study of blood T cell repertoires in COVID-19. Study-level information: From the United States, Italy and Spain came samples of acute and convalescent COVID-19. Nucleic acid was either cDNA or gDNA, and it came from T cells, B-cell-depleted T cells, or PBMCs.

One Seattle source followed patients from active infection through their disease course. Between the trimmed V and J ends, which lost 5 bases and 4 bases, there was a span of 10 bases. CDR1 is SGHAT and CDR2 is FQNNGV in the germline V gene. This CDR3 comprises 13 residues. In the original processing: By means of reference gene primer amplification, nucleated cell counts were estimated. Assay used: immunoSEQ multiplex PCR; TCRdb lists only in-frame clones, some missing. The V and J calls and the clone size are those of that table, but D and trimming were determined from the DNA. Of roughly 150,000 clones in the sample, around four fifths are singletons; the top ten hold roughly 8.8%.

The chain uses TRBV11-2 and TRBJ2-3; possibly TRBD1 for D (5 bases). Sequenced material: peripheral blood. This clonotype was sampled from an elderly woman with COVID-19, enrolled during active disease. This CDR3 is CASSTGWADTQYF. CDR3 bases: TGTGCCAGCAGCACAGGTTGGGCAGATACGCAGTATTTT.